This entry lists 22 T cell receptor beta chains sequenced from one sample in a study of blood T cell repertoires in COVID-19 (TCRdb year 2020). The library was produced with the immunoSEQ multiplex PCR assay. TCRdb stores this immuneACCESS table with in-frame sequences only. Part of the clones is absent; in the studies checked, under half of the shortfall reflects unresolved V genes, and no reason is known for the rest. This sample lists roughly 380,000 clones; around 84% were detected once. Jointly, the top ten make up around 3.4% of the sample. The sequenced sample was peripheral blood. These receptors came from a woman younger than 35 with acute or convalescent COVID-19.

The CDR3 DNA reads as TGTGCCAGCAGTCCGCCGACAGGGCCCTACGAGCAGTACTTC. It yields the protein CASSPPTGPYEQYF. The V and J genes are TRBV27 and TRBJ2-7; 7 nucleotides match TRBD1. The CDR3 runs 14 residues. The germline gives CDR1 MNHEY, CDR2 SMNVEV (reference sequence). With V trimmed by 5 bases and J by 2 bases, 6 bases remained unmatched.

The rearrangement joins TRBV7-9 to TRBJ1-5, with 7 bases fitting TRBD1. The CDR3 loop spans 15 amino acids. After removal of 5 bases from V and 7 bases from J, the junction contained 11 bases not matched to a gene. Germline V gene lookup returns CDR1 SEHNR and CDR2 FQNEAQ (reference sequence). DNA for the CDR3: TGTGCCAGCAGCCAGGGGCAGGGGGTAGGGCAGCCCCAGCATTTT. As protein: CASSQGQGVGQPQHF.

The gene calls are TRBV7-8 and TRBJ2-3, with D unresolved. Trimming took 5 bases from V and 6 from J, leaving 12 bases between them. The CDR3 sequence is 13 residues long. CDR1 is SGHVS and CDR2 is FQNEAQ in the germline V gene. CDR3 amino acids: CASSASYLDTQYF. The CDR3 bases are TGTGCCAGCAGCGCCAGTTATTTGGATACGCAGTATTTT.

This rearrangement joins TRBV7-8 to TRBJ2-5; TRBD2 matches at 10 bases. The CDR3 covers 18 residues. Germline loops: CDR1 SGHVS, CDR2 FQNEAQ. V trimming: 1 base; J trimming: 3 bases; junction bases outside the gene matches: 11. The CDR3, as DNA: TGTGCCAGCAGCTTAGAATACGTGGTAGCGGGAGGAAAAGAGACCCAGTACTTC. It specifies CASSLEYVVAGGKETQYF. The full variable domain, rest sourced from reference TRBV7-8 and TRBJ2-5, is GAGVSQSPRYKVAKRGQDVALRCDPISGHVSLFWYQQALGQGPEFLTYFQNEAQLDKSGLPSDRFFAERPEGSVSTLKIQRTQQEDSAVYLCASSLEYVVAGGKETQYFGPGTRLLVL.

This chain uses TRBV23-1 with TRBJ1-5; 7 bases match TRBD1. TRBV23-1 is identified as an open reading frame with a role that is uncertain. The V segment lost 0 bases and the J segment 1 base; nucleotides outside the gene matches: 6. The CDR3 loop spans 17 amino acids. CDR3 protein: CASSQSVRGVSNQPQHF. CDR3 DNA sequence: TGCGCCAGCAGTCAATCGGTCAGGGGGGTAAGCAATCAGCCCCAGCATTTT.

The J gene is TRBJ1-3, the V gene TRBV6-5, with a weak D call TRBD1 (5 bases). CDR3 length equals 16 residues. With 4 bases removed from V and 7 bases from J, the gap between germline ends came to 20 bases. Looked up from germline, CDR1 is MNHEY and CDR2 is SVGAGI. The CDR3 DNA reads TGTGCCAGCAGTTCGTTACGACCAGACAGCCGGAACACCATATATTTT. Translated: CASSSLRPDSRNTIYF.

This rearrangement joins TRBV6-1 to TRBJ2-1; TRBD2 is a possible D gene (6 bases). CDR1 and CDR2 from the germline V gene are MNHNS and SASEGT. Trimming removed 3 bases at V and 2 bases at J, with 14 bases between. The CDR3 totals 16 residues. As DNA, the CDR3 is TGTGCCAGCAGTGATCCGGGGGTCGACGCCTACAATGAGCAGTTCTTC. Protein product: CASSDPGVDAYNEQFF.

V usage is TRBV27 and J usage is TRBJ1-1; TRBD1 matches 10 bases. The CDR3 loop spans 15 amino acids. Per the germline V gene, CDR1 is MNHEY and CDR2 is SMNVEV (reference sequence). The J segment lost 3 bases and the V segment lost 5 bases, leaving 6 bases of the junction unmatched. CDR3 nucleotide sequence: TGTGCCAGCAGTGATAGGACAGGGGGATACACTGAAGCTTTCTTT. It encodes CASSDRTGGYTEAFF.

J is TRBJ1-1 and V is TRBV19; 8 nucleotides align to TRBD1. The germline V gene encodes CDR1 LNHDA and CDR2 SQIVND (reference sequence). The V gene end was trimmed by 5 bases and the J gene end by 0 bases; junction bases not matched to a gene: 11. The length of the CDR3 is 17 residues. CDR3 sequence (DNA): TGTGCCAGTAGTGCAACAGGACAGGGAGACATGAACACTGAAGCTTTCTTT. Translating it yields CASSATGQGDMNTEAFF. Based on the CDR3 plus reference TRBV19 and TRBJ1-1, the full variable domain is DGGITQSPKYLFRKEGQNVTLSCEQNLNHDAMYWYRQDPGQGLRLIYYSQIVNDFQKGDIAEGYSVSREKKESFPLTVTSAQKNPTAFYLCASSATGQGDMNTEAFFGQGTRLTVV.

This chain uses TRBV2 with TRBJ1-4; D remains ambiguous. Germline CDR1 and CDR2: SNHLY and FYNNEI. The CDR3 spans 14 residues. Trimming left V 5 bases short and J 11 bases short, with 18 bases between. CDR3 region: CASSQSGALRKLFF. CDR3 DNA sequence: TGTGCCAGCAGTCAATCGGGAGCACTAAGGAAACTGTTTTTT.

The chain employs TRBV30 and TRBJ1-4; D ambiguous. The V end lost 2 bases, the J end lost 8 bases, and 9 bases lay between the germline ends. Germline CDR1 and CDR2: GTSNPN and SVGIG (reference sequence). The CDR3 contains 12 residues. The CDR3 loop reads CAWSLGREKLFF. As DNA, the CDR3 is TGTGCCTGGAGTCTTGGGCGCGAAAAACTGTTTTTT.

The chain links TRBV27 to TRBJ1-1, with TRBD1 matching over 7 bases. This CDR3 has 13 amino acids. Looked up from germline, CDR1 is MNHEY and CDR2 is SMNVEV (reference sequence). Trimming removed 6 bases from V and 9 bases from J; junction bases left unmatched: 10. Here the CDR3 reads CASSQDREWKAFF. The CDR3 DNA is TGTGCCAGCAGCCAAGACAGGGAATGGAAAGCTTTCTTT.

The V call is TRBV24-1, the J call TRBJ1-3; D not certain. Germline assignment: CDR1 KGHDR and CDR2 SFDVKD. V lost 4 bases and J lost 4, with 16 bases in between. CDR3 size: 16 residues. CDR3 protein: CATSELERDPGNTIYF. The DNA of the CDR3 is TGTGCCACCAGTGAGTTAGAGAGGGATCCCGGAAACACCATATATTTT.

The gene calls are TRBV21-1 and TRBJ2-7; the table's D call, TRBD1, was not checked against the DNA. TRBV21-1 is recorded as a pseudogene. This CDR3 region has 15 residues. CDR3 in DNA: TGTGCCAGCACTCAACCGGGGACAGTCTCCTACGAGCAGTACTTC. As protein: CASTQPGTVSYEQYF.

V and J are TRBV30 and TRBJ1-2; D gene ambiguous. With 4 bases removed from V and 6 bases from J, the gap between germline ends came to 18 bases. CDR1 and CDR2 (germline): GTSNPN, SVGIG (reference sequence). The CDR3 runs to 14 residues. CDR3 DNA sequence: TGTGCCTGGATGCAGGATGCCCGATATGATGGCTACACCTTC. It translates to CAWMQDARYDGYTF.

V and J are TRBV5-6 and TRBJ1-2, with D possibly matching TRBD1 (6 bases). Trimming removed 1 base from V and 8 bases from J, with 12 bases in between. The CDR3 has 13 residues. CDR1 and CDR2 (germline): SGHDT, YYEEEE. Written as DNA, the CDR3 is TGTGCCAGCAGCTTGCCAGGGGCCGGGGGCTACACCTTC. It translates to CASSLPGAGGYTF.

The chain joins TRBV28 to TRBJ2-5, with D possibly TRBD1 on 5 matching bases. Trimming cost V 3 bases and J 4 bases, with 12 bases left between them. The CDR3 length is 14 residues. The germline CDR1 and CDR2 sequences are MDHEN and SYDVKM. The CDR3 spells CASSLGLATETQYF. The CDR3 DNA is TGTGCCAGCAGTTTGGGGCTGGCCACAGAGACCCAGTACTTC. Full variable domain (missing parts from reference TRBV28 and TRBJ2-5): DVKVTQSSRYLVKRTGEKVFLECVQDMDHENMFWYRQDPGLGLRLIYFSYDVKMKEKGDIPEGYSVSREKKERFSLILESASTNQTSMYLCASSLGLATETQYFGPGTRLLVL.

The genes are TRBV7-3 and TRBJ2-1, with D tentatively TRBD2 (5 bases). The germline V gene encodes CDR1 SGHTA and CDR2 FQGTGA. The V end was cut by 3 bases, the J end by 4 bases, with 7 bases between. The CDR3 consists of 13 residues. CDR3: CASSLDSYNEQFF. The CDR3 DNA reads TGTGCCAGCAGCTTGGACTCTTACAATGAGCAGTTCTTC.

The chain combines TRBV7-9 with TRBJ2-1; 13 positions match TRBD2. V gave up 5 bases and J gave up 4 bases; unmatched junction bases: 5. CDR1 and CDR2 (germline): SEHNR, FQNEAQ (reference sequence). This CDR3 region has 16 residues. CDR3 in amino acids: CASSQLAGGPYNEQFF. Written as DNA, the CDR3 is TGTGCCAGCAGCCAACTAGCGGGAGGGCCTTACAATGAGCAGTTCTTC.

This chain joins TRBV3-1 (or the pseudogene TRBV3-2) and TRBJ2-1; 10 nucleotides match TRBD2. This CDR3 region has 16 residues. Germline trimming cut 4 bases from V and 7 bases from J; bases unmatched to any gene: 10. The V gene's germline CDR1 is LGHDT and CDR2 YNNKEL (reference sequence). The CDR3 DNA reads as TGTGCCAGCAGCCCTTGGGAGCGGGGGGGGGAGAATGAGCAGTTCTTC. Translated, it gives CASSPWERGGENEQFF.

The chain uses TRBV11-3 and TRBJ2-1, with 15 positions matching TRBD2. This CDR3 has 16 residues. Germline lookup yields CDR1 SGHNT and CDR2 YENEEA. The J segment lost 7 bases and the V segment lost 5 bases, leaving 6 bases of the junction unmatched. Here the CDR3 reads CASSDTGTSGGNEQFF. In nucleotides, the CDR3 is TGTGCCAGCAGCGACACCGGGACTAGCGGGGGGAATGAGCAGTTCTTC.

This chain links TRBV5-6 with TRBJ1-2; 8 positions agree with TRBD1. The V gene's germline CDR1 is SGHDT and CDR2 YYEEEE. The length of the CDR3 is 16 residues. The junction had 14 bases not matched to a gene; V was cut back by 6 bases and J by 4 bases. The CDR3 DNA reads as TGTGCCAGCACATACGCTGGACAGGGTTATTTCTATGGCTACACCTTC. This gives the protein CASTYAGQGYFYGYTF.